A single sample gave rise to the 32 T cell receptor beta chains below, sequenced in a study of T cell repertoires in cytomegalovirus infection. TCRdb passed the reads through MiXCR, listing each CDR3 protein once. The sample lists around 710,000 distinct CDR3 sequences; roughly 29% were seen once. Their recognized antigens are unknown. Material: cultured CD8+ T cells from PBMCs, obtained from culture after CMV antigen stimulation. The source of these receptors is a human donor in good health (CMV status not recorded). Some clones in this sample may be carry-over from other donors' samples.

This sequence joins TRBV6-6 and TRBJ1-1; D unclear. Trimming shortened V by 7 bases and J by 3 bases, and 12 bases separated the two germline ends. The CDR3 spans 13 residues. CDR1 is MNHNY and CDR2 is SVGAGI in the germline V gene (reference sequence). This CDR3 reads CASIGFGDTEAFF. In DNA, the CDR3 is TGTGCCAGCATAGGATTCGGGGACACTGAAGCTTTCTTT.

CDR3: CASGRDRQFF. The CDR3, as DNA: TGTGCCAGCGGCCGGGACAGGCAGTTCTTC. This chain links TRBV11-2 with TRBJ2-1; 7 nucleotides agree with TRBD1. The V segment lost 8 bases and the J segment 12 bases; nucleotides outside the gene matches: 4. CDR3 size: 10 residues. Germline V CDR1 and CDR2: SGHAT, FQNNGV.

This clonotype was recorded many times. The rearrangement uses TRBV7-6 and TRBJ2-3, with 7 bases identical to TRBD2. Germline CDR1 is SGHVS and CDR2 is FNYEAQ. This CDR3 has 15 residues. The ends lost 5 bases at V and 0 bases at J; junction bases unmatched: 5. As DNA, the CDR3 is TGTGCCAGCAGCCCCAGACTAGCAAGCACAGATACGCAGTATTTT. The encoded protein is CASSPRLASTDTQYF.

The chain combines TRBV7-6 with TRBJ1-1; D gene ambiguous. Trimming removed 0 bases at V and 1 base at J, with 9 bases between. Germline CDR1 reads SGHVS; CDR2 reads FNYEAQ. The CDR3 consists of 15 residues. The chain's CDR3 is CASSLAPDGNTEAFF. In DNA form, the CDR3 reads TGTGCCAGCAGCTTAGCCCCGGACGGGAACACTGAAGCTTTCTTT.

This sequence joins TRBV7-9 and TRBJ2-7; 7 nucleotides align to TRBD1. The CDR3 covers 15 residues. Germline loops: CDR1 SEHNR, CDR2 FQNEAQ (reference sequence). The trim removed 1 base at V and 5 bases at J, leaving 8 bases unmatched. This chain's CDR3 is CASSLVQTGSDEQYV. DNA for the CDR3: TGTGCCAGCAGCTTAGTACAGACAGGGAGTGACGAGCAGTACGTC.

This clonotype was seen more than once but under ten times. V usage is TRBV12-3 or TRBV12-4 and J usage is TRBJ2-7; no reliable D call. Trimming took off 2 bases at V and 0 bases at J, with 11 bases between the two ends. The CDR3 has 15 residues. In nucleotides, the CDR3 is TGTGCCAGCAGTTTAACGTTTGACACCTCCTACGAGCAGTACTTC. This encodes CASSLTFDTSYEQYF.

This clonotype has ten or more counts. CDR3 in amino acids: CASSAGLAVRNEQFF. The DNA for the CDR3 is TGTGCCAGCAGCGCGGGACTAGCGGTTCGCAATGAGCAGTTCTTC. The chain combines TRBV7-2 with TRBJ2-1; 11 nucleotides align to TRBD2. This CDR3 is built from 15 residues. Germline V gives CDR1 SGHTA, CDR2 FQGNSA. V gave up 5 bases and J gave up 6 bases; unmatched junction bases: 6. The full variable domain, in which reference TRBV7-2 and TRBJ2-1 provide the parts outside the CDR3, is GAGVSQSPSNKVTEKGKDVELRCDPISGHTALYWYRQSLGQGLEFLIYFQGNSAPDKSGLPSDRFSAERTGGSVSTLTIQRTQQEDSAVYLCASSAGLAVRNEQFFGPGTRLTVL.

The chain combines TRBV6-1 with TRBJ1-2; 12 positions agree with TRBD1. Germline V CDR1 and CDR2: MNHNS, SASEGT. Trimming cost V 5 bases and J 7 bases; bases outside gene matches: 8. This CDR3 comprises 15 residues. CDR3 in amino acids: CASSTGTGGAGGYTF. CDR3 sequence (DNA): TGTGCCAGCAGTACTGGGACAGGGGGCGCCGGTGGCTACACCTTC.

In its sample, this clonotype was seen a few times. The CDR3 protein is CASSYFRSATNEKLFF. As DNA, the CDR3 is TGTGCCAGCAGCTACTTTAGGTCTGCAACTAATGAAAAACTGTTTTTT. The gene calls are TRBV7-9 and TRBJ1-4; D unclear. Germline lookup yields CDR1 SEHNR and CDR2 FQNEAQ (reference sequence). This CDR3 is built from 16 residues. V shed 4 bases and J shed 0 bases, with 12 bases lying between them.

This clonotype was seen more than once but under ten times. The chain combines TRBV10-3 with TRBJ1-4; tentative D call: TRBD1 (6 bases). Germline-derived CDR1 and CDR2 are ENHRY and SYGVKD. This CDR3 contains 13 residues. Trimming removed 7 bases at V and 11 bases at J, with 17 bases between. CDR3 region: CAITQDSKGKLFF. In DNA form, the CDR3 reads TGTGCCATCACCCAGGACAGTAAGGGGAAACTGTTTTTT.

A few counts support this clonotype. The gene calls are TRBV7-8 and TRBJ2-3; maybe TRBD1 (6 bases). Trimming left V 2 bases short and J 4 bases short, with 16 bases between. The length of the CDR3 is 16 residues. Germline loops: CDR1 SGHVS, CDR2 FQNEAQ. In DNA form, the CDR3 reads TGTGCCAGCAGCTTAAAGACAGGAGCCAAGTCAGATACGCAGTATTTT. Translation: CASSLKTGAKSDTQYF.

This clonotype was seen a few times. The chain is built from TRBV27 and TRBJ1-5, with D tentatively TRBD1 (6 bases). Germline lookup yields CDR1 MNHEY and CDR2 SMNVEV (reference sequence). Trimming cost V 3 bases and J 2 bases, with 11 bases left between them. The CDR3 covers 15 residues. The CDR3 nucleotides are TGTGCCAGCAGTTTTATACAGGGCGGCAATCAGCCCCAGCATTTT. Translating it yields CASSFIQGGNQPQHF.

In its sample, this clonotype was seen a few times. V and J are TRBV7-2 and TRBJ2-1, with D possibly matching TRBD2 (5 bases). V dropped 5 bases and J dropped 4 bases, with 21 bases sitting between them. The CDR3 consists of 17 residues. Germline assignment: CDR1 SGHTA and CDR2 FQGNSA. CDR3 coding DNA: TGTGCCAGCAGCCGGGCTTACGGCGGGCCCTTATACAATGAGCAGTTCTTC. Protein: CASSRAYGGPLYNEQFF.

CDR3: CASSPSPDRARWADTQYF. The CDR3 coding sequence is TGTGCCAGCAGTCCTTCTCCGGACAGGGCGCGGTGGGCAGATACGCAGTATTTT. V and J are TRBV28 and TRBJ2-3; 8 nucleotides line up with TRBD1. With 5 bases clipped from V and 4 bases from J, the junction kept 17 bases outside the gene matches. The CDR3 is made up of 18 amino acids. CDR1 and CDR2 (germline): MDHEN, SYDVKM.

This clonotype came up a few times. The CDR3 here is CASSLRPGTEKNTGELFF. CDR3 DNA: TGTGCCAGCAGCCTACGTCCCGGGACAGAGAAAAACACCGGGGAGCTGTTTTTT. This chain connects TRBV9 to TRBJ2-2; TRBD1 aligns across 7 bases. CDR3 length equals 18 residues. From germline, CDR1 is SGDLS and CDR2 YYNGEE. With V trimmed by 4 bases and J by 2 bases, 14 bases remained unmatched.

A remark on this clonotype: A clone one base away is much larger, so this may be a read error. The CDR3 reads CASGTLSGAKVLTF. The CDR3 region has the DNA TGTGCCAGCGGCACCCTCTCAGGGGCCAAAGTCCTGACTTTC. V is TRBV7-6 and J is TRBJ2-6, with D perhaps TRBD1 (6 bases). This CDR3 region has 14 residues. Germline V CDR1 and CDR2: SGHVS, FNYEAQ.

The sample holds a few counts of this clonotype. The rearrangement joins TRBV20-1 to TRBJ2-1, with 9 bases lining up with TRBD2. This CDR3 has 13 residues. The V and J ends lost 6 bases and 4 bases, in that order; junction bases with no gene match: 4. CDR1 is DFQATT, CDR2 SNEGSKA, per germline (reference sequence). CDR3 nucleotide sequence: TGCAGTGCCCCGGGACTAGCTTACAATGAGCAGTTCTTC. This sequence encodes CSAPGLAYNEQFF.

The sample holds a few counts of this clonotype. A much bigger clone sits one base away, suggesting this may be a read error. As DNA, the CDR3 is TGTGCCAGCAGCTTTGGGGCAGATACGCAGTATTTT. Amino acids: CASSFGADTQYF. The chain recombines TRBV5-4 with TRBJ2-3; no definite D call. Trimming took 2 bases from V and 4 from J, leaving 5 bases between them. The germline V gene encodes CDR1 SGHNT and CDR2 YYREEE (reference sequence). The CDR3 consists of 12 residues.

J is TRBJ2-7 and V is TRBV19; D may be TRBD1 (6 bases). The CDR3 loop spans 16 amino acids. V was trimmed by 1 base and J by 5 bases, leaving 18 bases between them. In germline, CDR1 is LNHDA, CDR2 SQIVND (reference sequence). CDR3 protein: CASSIGYREGGHEQYF. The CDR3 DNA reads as TGTGCCAGTAGTATAGGATACAGGGAAGGCGGCCACGAGCAGTACTTC.

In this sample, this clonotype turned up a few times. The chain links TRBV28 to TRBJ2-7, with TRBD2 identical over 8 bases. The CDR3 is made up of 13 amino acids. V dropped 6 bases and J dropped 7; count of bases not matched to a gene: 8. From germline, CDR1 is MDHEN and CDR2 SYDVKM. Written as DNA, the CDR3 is TGTGCCAGCAGCCTAGCGGGTCCCCTGGAGCAGTACGTC. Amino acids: CASSLAGPLEQYV.

DNA for the CDR3: TGCGCCAGCAGCCCTAAGTTAGAGAACATTCAGTACTTC. It codes for CASSPKLENIQYF. The rearrangement links TRBV4-1 to TRBJ2-4; D not certain. Germline V gene sequence: CDR1 MGHRA, CDR2 YSYEKL. Trimming took 4 bases from V and 7 from J, leaving 11 bases between them. This CDR3 has 13 residues.

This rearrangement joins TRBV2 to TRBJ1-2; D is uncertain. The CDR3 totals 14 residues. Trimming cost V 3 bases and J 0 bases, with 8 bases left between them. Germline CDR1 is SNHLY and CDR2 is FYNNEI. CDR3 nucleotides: TGTGCCAGCAGTGAGGCAACAGCTAACTATGGCTACACCTTC. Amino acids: CASSEATANYGYTF.

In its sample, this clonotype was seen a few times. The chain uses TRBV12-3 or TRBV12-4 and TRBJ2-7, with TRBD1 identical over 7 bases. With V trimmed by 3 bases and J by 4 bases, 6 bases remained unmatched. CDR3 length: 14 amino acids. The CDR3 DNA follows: TGTGCCAGCAGTTTCACCGGGACAGCTTACGAGCAGTACGTC. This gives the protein CASSFTGTAYEQYV.

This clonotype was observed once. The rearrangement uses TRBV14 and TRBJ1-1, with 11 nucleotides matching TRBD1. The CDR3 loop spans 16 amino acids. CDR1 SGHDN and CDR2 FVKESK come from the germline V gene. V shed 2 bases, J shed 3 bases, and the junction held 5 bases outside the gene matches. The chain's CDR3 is CASSQWTGGRHTEAFF. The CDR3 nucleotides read TGTGCCAGCAGCCAATGGACAGGGGGCAGACACACTGAAGCTTTCTTT.

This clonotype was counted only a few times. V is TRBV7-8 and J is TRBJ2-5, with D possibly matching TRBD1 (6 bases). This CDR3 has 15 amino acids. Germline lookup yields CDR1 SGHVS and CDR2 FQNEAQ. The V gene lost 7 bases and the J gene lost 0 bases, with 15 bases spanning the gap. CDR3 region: CASTQKGENQETQYF. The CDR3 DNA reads TGTGCCAGCACTCAAAAGGGGGAGAACCAAGAGACCCAGTACTTC.

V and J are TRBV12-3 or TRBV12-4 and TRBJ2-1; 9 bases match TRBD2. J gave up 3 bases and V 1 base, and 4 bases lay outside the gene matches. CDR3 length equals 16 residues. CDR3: CASSLEAGGLYNEQFF. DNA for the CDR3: TGTGCCAGCAGTTTAGAAGCGGGGGGTCTCTACAATGAGCAGTTCTTC.

This CDR3 reads CASIPGGTAFPEAFF. CDR3 nucleotides: TGTGCCAGCATCCCCGGGGGGACGGCTTTTCCTGAAGCTTTCTTT. The rearrangement uses TRBV6-8 and TRBJ1-1; TRBD1 is a possible D gene (5 bases). V was cut by 7 bases and J by 6 bases, with 21 bases left in between. The CDR3 covers 15 residues. The germline V gene encodes CDR1 MNHGY and CDR2 SAAAGT.

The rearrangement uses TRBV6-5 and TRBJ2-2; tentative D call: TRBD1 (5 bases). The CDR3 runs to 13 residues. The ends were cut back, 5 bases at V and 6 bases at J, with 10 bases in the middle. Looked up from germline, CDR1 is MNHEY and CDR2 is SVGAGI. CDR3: CASSTPGSGELFF. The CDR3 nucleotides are TGTGCCAGCAGTACTCCAGGGTCCGGGGAGCTGTTTTTT.

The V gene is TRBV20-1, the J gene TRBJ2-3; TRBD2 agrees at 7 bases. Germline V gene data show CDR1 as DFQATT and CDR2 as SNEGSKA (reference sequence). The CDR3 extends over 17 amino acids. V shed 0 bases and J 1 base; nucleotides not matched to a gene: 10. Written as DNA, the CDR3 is TGCAGTGCTAGAGATCTGTCTAGCGGTGCGGGCACAGATACGCAGTATTTT. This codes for CSARDLSSGAGTDTQYF.

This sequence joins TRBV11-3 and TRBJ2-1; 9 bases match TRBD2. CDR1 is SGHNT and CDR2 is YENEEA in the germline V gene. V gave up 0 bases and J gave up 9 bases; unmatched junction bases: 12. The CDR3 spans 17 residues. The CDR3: CASSLETAGGLSGEQFF. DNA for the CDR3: TGTGCCAGCAGCTTAGAAACCGCGGGGGGGCTTTCGGGTGAGCAGTTCTTC. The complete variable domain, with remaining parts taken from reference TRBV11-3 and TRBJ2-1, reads EAGVVQSPRYKIIEKKQPVAFWCNPISGHNTLYWYLQNLGQGPELLIRYENEEAVDDSQLPKDRFSAERLKGVDSTLKIQPAELGDSAVYLCASSLETAGGLSGEQFFGPGTRLTVL.

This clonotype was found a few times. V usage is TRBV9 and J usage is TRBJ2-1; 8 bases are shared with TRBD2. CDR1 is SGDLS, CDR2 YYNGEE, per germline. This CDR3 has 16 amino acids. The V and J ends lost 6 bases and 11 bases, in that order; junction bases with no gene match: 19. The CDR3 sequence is CASTPQAGGLLFKQFF. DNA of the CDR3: TGTGCCAGCACCCCCCAGGCGGGGGGCCTCCTGTTCAAGCAGTTCTTC.

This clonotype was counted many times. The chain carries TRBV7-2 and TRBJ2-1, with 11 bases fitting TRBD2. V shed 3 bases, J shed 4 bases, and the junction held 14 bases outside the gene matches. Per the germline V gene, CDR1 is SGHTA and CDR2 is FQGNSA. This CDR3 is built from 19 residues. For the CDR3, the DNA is TGTGCCAGCAGCTTCGGGTTAAAGTTAGCGGGGGGGATATACAATGAGCAGTTCTTC. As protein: CASSFGLKLAGGIYNEQFF. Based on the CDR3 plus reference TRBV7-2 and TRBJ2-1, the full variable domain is GAGVSQSPSNKVTEKGKDVELRCDPISGHTALYWYRQSLGQGLEFLIYFQGNSAPDKSGLPSDRFSAERTGGSVSTLTIQRTQQEDSAVYLCASSFGLKLAGGIYNEQFFGPGTRLTVL.